This record looks at one T cell receptor beta chain sequence and its context. Its binding antigen is unknown. Within one base of it there is no much larger clone, and no base qualities were kept. Library method: the immunoSEQ multiplex PCR assay. For the multiplex PCR, a mixture combining 60 forward primers for TCR Vbeta segments and 13 reverse primers for TCR Jbeta segments was used. Amplification of the CDR3 region of rearranged TCR beta genes was performed with a multiplex PCR assay on genomic DNA. Amplified TCR beta libraries were sequenced as 87-base-pair reads on the Illumina HiSeq System. The original pipeline was this. In a later analysis, tens of millions of unique TCR beta chains were counted across the 650 to 700 repertoires, and roughly 11 million of these chains were shared by at least two donors. A nearest-neighbor algorithm error-corrected the raw reads and collapsed the reads into unique sequences, merging closely related sequences to remove PCR and sequencing errors. CDR3 sequences were aligned to IMGT reference sequences to assign V, D and J gene segments. For a sequence to be retained, at least a six-nucleotide match to both a V gene segment and a J gene segment was required. Rearrangements were classified as productive when the CDR3 lacked stop codons and remained in frame with V and J, and all other rearrangements were classified as non-productive. CDR3 was defined by IMGT convention, running from the second conserved V-encoded cysteine to the conserved J-encoded phenylalanine. The earlier analysis of roughly 590 of the donors excluded sequences that lacked an unambiguous match to a single V gene segment. An earlier analysis of fewer than 650 of the donors classified V segments as functional when productive rearrangements were above 56.7% and as segregating when the standard deviation between donors was above 5%. A statistical classification framework was built for diagnosing cytomegalovirus status from the catalog of TCR beta chain sequences. V and J gene assignment, in a later analysis, came from comparing TCR nucleotide sequences with IMGT/GENE-DB human TR gene sequences. The TCRdist pipeline was used in a later analysis to assign CDR3 sequences and most-parsimonious VDJ recombination scenarios. In a later analysis, each TCR beta chain was defined by its CDR3 amino acid sequence together with its V-gene family, and reads without a unique V-gene family were excluded. In a later analysis, 550 to 650 highly shared, low-generation-probability nucleotide sequences were removed to address suspected cross-contamination and a sequencing artifact. For each public chain, a later analysis derived a clonal expansion index from normalized ranks of inferred template counts within each repertoire. Generation probabilities in a later analysis came from a VDJ recombination model fitted to out-of-frame rearrangements, and those results were checked against IGoR. Hypergeometric tests were used in a later analysis to score TCR-TCR, TCR-HLA and TCR-CMV co-occurrence, with a repertoire-size bias correction applied to the TCR pairs. A later analysis estimated false discovery rates by permuting HLA or CMV assignments 20 times. In a later analysis, co-occurring TCRs were grouped using DBSCAN, and TCRdist sequence similarity was added for clustering within HLA-allele-positive subsets. Co-occurrence clustering excluded repertoires with fewer than 30,000 or more than 120,000 public chains, plus five with anomalous nucleotide sharing. TCRdb carries this immuneACCESS record with in-frame sequences only. Its versions omit some clonotypes, under half of them owing to an unresolved V gene in the studies checked, with the rest unexplained. V, J and clone size derive from that table, while D and trimming were established from the DNA sequence. In all, the sample holds some 190,000 clones, and more than 70% of those were seen once. Clones ranked in the top ten supply 1.3% to 1.5% of the sample.

The data originate from a study of cytomegalovirus exposure and HLA in healthy donors (dated by TCRdb to 2017 to 2019). Background on the whole study: In an earlier analysis of 587 of the donors, under 300 Gb of sequence data and some 120 million unique TCR beta sequences from roughly 190 million T cells were reported. A later analysis re-examined previously published TCR beta repertoires from several hundred donors and added high-resolution HLA genotyping to investigate patterns of TCR occurrence. To predict cytomegalovirus infection status, the study brought together high-throughput TCR immunosequencing, statistical association of individual TCRs with disease status, and machine learning. An earlier analysis of around 580 of the donors used high-throughput TCR beta sequencing to judge whether each TCR beta V gene segment behaved as functional or pseudogenic. Class I and class II HLA loci were covered by the typing at four-digit resolution. A later genetic analysis used genome-wide SNP genotypes for about 60% of the roughly 700 donors, treating that subset as a discovery cohort. Among the approximately 400 genotyped donors, approximately 77% belonged to the genetic ancestry cluster associated with self-reported Caucasian donors. The T cell repertoires of 550 to 850 subjects were profiled by immunosequencing and related to cytomegalovirus serostatus. Donor age, sex, ethnicity and CMV serostatus were compiled alongside the repertoire data. Along with the roughly 710-subject first cohort, a separate validation cohort of approximately 110 different subjects was used. The study aimed to test whether signatures of past pathogen exposure could be identified by cataloging public T cell receptors. Because of strong linkage in the cohort, 5 or 6 DR-DQ haplotypes were treated as single units for association and clustering. Across some 400 genotyped donors of the cohort, an average of about 240,000 unique TCR beta nucleotide sequences per donor were sequenced, and about a sixth of those sequences were non-productive. All discovery cohort repertoires had been generated using a single sequencing platform. An early release covering roughly 580 HLA-typed donors comprised about 310 gigabases of sequencing data and tens of millions of unique TCR sequences. In the later analysis, no new phenotypic data were used to find candidate immune exposures; instead, reliance was placed on TCR beta sequences and their occurrence across donors. The number of typed donors differed by locus: about 620-630 for A, B, C, DRB1 and DQB1; about 520 for DQA1; around 580 for DPA1; and some 430 for DPB1.

Taken from cysteine to phenylalanine, the CDR3 has 14 residues. Only CDR3 DNA remains: 42 bases, in frame from the first base. Unmatched junction bases come to 7, with V trimmed by 3 bases and J by 5 bases. CDR1 and CDR2, per the germline V gene, are SGDLS and YYNGEE. The cohort consisted of fewer than 700 healthy bone marrow donors. At the time of sampling, every cohort member was nominally healthy, though immune exposures that went unrecorded were likely present. The donor was CMV seropositive and belonged to the group of 250 to 350 seropositive cohort members. Every donor gave a peripheral blood sample, and the peripheral blood mononuclear cells from that sample were used for TCR beta sequencing. The Qiagen DNeasy Blood Extraction Kit was used to extract genomic DNA from the blood cell samples. Results the study describes overall, beyond this receptor: A cluster of highly shared sequence variants was judged likely to represent a technical artifact of the sequencing pipeline. According to the authors, the approach could potentially be generalized to other disease states and immunological phenotypes. According to a later genetic analysis, donors in an Asian-associated ancestry cluster had fewer N-insertions in productive TCRs than the roughly 700-donor mean. A further reported finding was that TCR beta sequences accurately predicted the HLA-A and HLA-B alleles for most subjects in the first cohort. Correlated functional status among segregating V segments might be attributable to linkage disequilibrium, but an unknown experimental factor could not be ruled out. In a later analysis, HLA-associated TCR beta chains were found to be more clonally expanded and to have lower generation probabilities than equally common non-associated chains. HLA typing was unavailable for some donors at each locus, so association tests used only the typed subset. The study gave a list of 150 to 200 TCR beta chains associated with cytomegalovirus. The presence/absence analyses assumed that sequencing depth was roughly uniform across donors, and that assumption may not be true. Some IMGT-functional V segments, including TRBV6-2 and TRBV6-3, could not be told apart with the 87-base-pair reads, so those segments were excluded. In a later analysis, some 17,000 TCR beta sequences were associated with specific HLA alleles at a false discovery rate of 0.05. For the cohort, immune exposure information was limited to CMV serostatus. In vitro tests confirmed that a few of the cytomegalovirus-associated TCR beta chains recognize cytomegalovirus antigens. Most TCR sequences were seen in very few donors, while some public TCRs were found in many individuals. In a later analysis, TCR association rates were found to vary across HLA loci, with the most associated TCRs seen for DRB1 alleles and the fewest for HLA-C alleles. An association between a missense DCLRE1C variant and V-gene and J-gene trimming of TCR beta chains was found in a later genetic analysis and replicated in an independent cohort. According to a later analysis, parvovirus B19, influenza, CMV and Epstein-Barr virus appeared linked to several top co-occurrence clusters. A later analysis found that most CMV-associated TCR beta chains appeared HLA-restricted, with HLA associations seemingly driven largely by CMV exposure. Strong co-occurrence of HLA alleles, especially DR and DQ, made assigning TCR associations to individual alleles difficult. In an earlier analysis of some 640 of the donors, most TCR beta V segments were observed in productive rearrangements about 90% or about 30% of the time, broadly matching IMGT annotations. Approximately 18 rarely observed V segments, including chromosome 9 orphons, were excluded from the earlier analysis of about 600 of the donors because counts were too low. Cytomegalovirus status was reported to be diagnosed by the classifier with high specificity and sensitivity in both the original and validation cohorts. In this cohort, only TCR beta chains were sequenced, and detectable features were limited by the absence of alpha or paired-chain data.

The sequence was obtained from a girl aged 5-17 years in good health and CMV-seropositive. The V gene is TRBV9 and the J gene is TRBJ2-5, and 7 junction bases match TRBD2. The sequencing input was PBMCs. The DNA sequence is given as TGTGCCAGCAGCGGACGACTAGCATGGGAGACCCAGTACTTC. This encodes CASSGRLAWETQYF. With the portions outside the CDR3 filled from the reference TRBV9 and TRBJ2-5 genes, the complete variable region becomes DSGVTQTPKHLITATGQRVTLRCSPRSGDLSVYWYQQSLDQGLQFLIQYYNGEERAKGNILERFSAQQFPDLHSELNLSSLELGDSALYFCASSGRLAWETQYFGPGTRLLVL.